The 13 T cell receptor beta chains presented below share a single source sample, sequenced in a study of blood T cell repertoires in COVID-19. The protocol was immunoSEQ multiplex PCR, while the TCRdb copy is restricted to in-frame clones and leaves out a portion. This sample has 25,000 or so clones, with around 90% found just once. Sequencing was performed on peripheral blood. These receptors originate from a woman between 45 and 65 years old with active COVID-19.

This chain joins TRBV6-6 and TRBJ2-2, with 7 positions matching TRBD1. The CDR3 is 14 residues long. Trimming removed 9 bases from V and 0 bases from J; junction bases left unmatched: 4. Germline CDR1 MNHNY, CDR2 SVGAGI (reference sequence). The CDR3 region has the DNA TGTGCCAGTACAGGGGAAACGAACACCGGGGAGCTGTTTTTT. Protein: CASTGETNTGELFF.

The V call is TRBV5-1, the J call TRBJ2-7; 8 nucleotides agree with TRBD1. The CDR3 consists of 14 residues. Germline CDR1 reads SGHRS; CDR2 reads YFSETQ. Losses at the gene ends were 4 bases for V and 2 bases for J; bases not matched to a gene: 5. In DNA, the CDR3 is TGCGCCAGCAGCGCGGGGACAGGAACCTACGAGCAGTACTTC. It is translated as CASSAGTGTYEQYF. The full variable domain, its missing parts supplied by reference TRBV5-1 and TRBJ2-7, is KAGVTQTPRYLIKTRGQQVTLSCSPISGHRSVSWYQQTPGQGLQFLFEYFSETQRNKGNFPGRFSGRQFSNSRSEMNVSTLELGDSALYLCASSAGTGTYEQYFGPGTRLTVT.

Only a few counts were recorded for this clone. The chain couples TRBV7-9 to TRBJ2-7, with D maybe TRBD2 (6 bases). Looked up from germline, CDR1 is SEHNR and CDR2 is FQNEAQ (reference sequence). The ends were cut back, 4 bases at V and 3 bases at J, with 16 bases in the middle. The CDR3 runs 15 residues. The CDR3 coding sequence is TGTGCCAGCAGCTGGGAATCAGGGAGGTTCTACGAGCAGTACTTC. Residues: CASSWESGRFYEQYF. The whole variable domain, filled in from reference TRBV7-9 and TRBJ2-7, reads DTGVSQNPRHKITKRGQNVTFRCDPISEHNRLYWYRQTLGQGPEFLTYFQNEAQLEKSRLLSDRFSAERPKGSFSTLEIQRTEQGDSAMYLCASSWESGRFYEQYFGPGTRLTVT.

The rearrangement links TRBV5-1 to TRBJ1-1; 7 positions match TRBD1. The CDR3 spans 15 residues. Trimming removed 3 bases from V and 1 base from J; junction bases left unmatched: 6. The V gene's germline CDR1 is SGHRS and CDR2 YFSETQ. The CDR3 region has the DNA TGCGCCAGCAGCTCAAACAGGGGCTCGAACACTGAAGCTTTCTTT. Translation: CASSSNRGSNTEAFF.

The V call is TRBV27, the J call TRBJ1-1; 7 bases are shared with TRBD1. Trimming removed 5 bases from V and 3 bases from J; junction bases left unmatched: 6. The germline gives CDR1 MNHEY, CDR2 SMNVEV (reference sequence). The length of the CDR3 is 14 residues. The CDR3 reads CASSQRGLYTEAFF. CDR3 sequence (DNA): TGTGCCAGCAGTCAAAGGGGGCTTTACACTGAAGCTTTCTTT.

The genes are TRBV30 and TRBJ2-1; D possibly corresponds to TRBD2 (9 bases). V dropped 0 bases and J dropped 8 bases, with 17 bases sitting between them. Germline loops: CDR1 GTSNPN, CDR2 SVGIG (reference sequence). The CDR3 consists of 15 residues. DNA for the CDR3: TGTGCCTGGAGTGTACCTCTAGCGGGACAGGATGAGCAGTTCTTC. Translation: CAWSVPLAGQDEQFF.

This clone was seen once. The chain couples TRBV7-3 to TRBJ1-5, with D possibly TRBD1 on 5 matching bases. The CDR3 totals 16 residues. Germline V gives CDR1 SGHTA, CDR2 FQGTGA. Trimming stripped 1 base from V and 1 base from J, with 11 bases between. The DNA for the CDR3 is TGTGCCAGCAGCTTAAGGTCAGGGTCGAGCAATCAGCCCCAGCATTTT. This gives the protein CASSLRSGSSNQPQHF.

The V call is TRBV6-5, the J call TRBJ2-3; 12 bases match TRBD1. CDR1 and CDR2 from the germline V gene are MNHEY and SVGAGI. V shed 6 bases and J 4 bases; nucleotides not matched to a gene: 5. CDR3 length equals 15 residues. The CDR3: CASRLGQGASDTQYF. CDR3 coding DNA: TGTGCCAGCAGACTGGGACAGGGGGCTTCAGATACGCAGTATTTT.

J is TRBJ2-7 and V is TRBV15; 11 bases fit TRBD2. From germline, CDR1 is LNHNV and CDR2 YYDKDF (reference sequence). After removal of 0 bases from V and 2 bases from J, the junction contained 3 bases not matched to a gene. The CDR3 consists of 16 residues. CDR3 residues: CATSRDQTSGTYEQYF. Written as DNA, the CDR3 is TGTGCCACCAGCAGAGATCAGACTAGCGGGACCTACGAGCAGTACTTC.

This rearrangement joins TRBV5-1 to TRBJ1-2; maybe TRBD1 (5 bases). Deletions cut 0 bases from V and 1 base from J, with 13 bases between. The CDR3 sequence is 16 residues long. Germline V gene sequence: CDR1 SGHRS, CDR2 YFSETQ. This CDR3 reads CASSLARAGINYGYTF. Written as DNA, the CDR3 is TGCGCCAGCAGCTTGGCCAGGGCTGGGATTAACTATGGCTACACCTTC.

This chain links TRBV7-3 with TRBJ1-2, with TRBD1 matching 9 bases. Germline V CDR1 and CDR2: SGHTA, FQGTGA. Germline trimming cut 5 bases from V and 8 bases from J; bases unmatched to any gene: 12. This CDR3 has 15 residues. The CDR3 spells CASSVDRDRVSGYTF. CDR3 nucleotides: TGTGCCAGCAGCGTTGACCGGGACAGGGTATCGGGCTACACCTTC.

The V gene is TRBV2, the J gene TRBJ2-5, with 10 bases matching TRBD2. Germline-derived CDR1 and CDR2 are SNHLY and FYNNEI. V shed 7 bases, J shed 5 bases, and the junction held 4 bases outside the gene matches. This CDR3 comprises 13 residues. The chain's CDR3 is CASTSGSWETQYF. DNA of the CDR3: TGTGCCAGCACTAGCGGGAGCTGGGAGACCCAGTACTTC. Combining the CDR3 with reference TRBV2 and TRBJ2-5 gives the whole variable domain EPEVTQTPSHQVTQMGQEVILRCVPISNHLYFYWYRQILGQKVEFLVSFYNNEISEKSEIFDDQFSVERPDGSNFTLKIRSTKLEDSAMYFCASTSGSWETQYFGPGTRLLVL.

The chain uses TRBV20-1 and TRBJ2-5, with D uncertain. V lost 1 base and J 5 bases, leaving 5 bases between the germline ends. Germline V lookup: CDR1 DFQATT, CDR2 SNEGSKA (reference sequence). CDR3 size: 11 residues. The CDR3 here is CSARVEETQYF. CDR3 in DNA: TGCAGTGCTAGAGTAGAGGAGACCCAGTACTTC.